This is a list of T cell receptor beta chains from one sample in a study of blood T cell repertoires in COVID-19. Profiling relied on immunoSEQ multiplex PCR, and the TCRdb table lists in-frame clones only, not all of them. This sample has about 30,000 clones; roughly 89% occur once, and the top ten carry 25% to 30%. Material: peripheral blood. The origin of the receptors is a man older than 75 with acute or convalescent COVID-19. Each CDR3 is given with its conserved first and last residue. Fields, in order: clone size, J gene, D gene, V gene, CDR3 DNA, CDR3 protein. A D gene is named only where the DNA matches it firmly. Size is omitted from some rows. Given values are once, few, many or a class for expanded clones.

>-|TRBJ2-3|-|TRBV7-2
TGTGCCAGCAGCCCCCATTCGGGGATTGCAGATACGCAGTATTTT
CASSPHSGIADTQYF
>-|TRBJ2-3|TRBD2|TRBV7-8
TGTGCCAGCAGCTATAGCGGGAGGGGGGTTAGCACAGATACGCAGTATTTT
CASSYSGRGVSTDTQYF
>-|TRBJ2-5|-|TRBV7-2
TGTGCCAGCAGCTTTTCCCTCCAAGAGACCCAGTACTTC
CASSFSLQETQYF
>once|TRBJ1-1|-|TRBV10-3
TGTGCCATCAGTGAGTTCACAGTGAACACTGAAGCTTTCTTT
CAISEFTVNTEAFF
>-|TRBJ2-7|TRBD2|TRBV5-1
TGCGCCAGCAGCCGCCCGACTAGCGGGAGGAGGTACGAGCAGTACTTC
CASSRPTSGRRYEQYF
>-|TRBJ2-5|TRBD1|TRBV14
TGTGCCAGCAGCGGAAGGGGGCCGTTCGAGACCCAGTACTTC
CASSGRGPFETQYF
>-|TRBJ1-1|TRBD1|TRBV5-4
TGTGCCAGCAGCATCAACAGGGGGAGAGCTGAAGCTTTCTTT
CASSINRGRAEAFF
>once|TRBJ1-1|TRBD1|TRBV2
TGTGCCAGCAGTGAGGACAGGGGGCCCGAAGCTTTCTTT
CASSEDRGPEAFF
>-|TRBJ1-2|TRBD1|TRBV27
TGTGCCAGCAGTTTATTGGGGGGACAGCCAGCTAACTATGGCTACACCTTC
CASSLLGGQPANYGYTF
>-|TRBJ2-2|-|TRBV19
TGTGCCAGTAGTACTGGACAGACAAGCACCGGGGAGCTGTTTTTT
CASSTGQTSTGELFF
>-|TRBJ1-2|TRBD1|TRBV5-1
TGCGCCAGCAGCCCAGGGGACAGGGGTCGGTACACCTTC
CASSPGDRGRYTF
>-|TRBJ2-3|-|TRBV11-3
TGTGCCAGCAGCTTAGTGGGGGCGCGGGATACGCAGTATTTT
CASSLVGARDTQYF
>-|TRBJ2-3|-|TRBV4-1
TGCGCCAGCAGCCCGCGGGTTGGTCGGGAGTTCACAGATACGCAGTATTTT
CASSPRVGREFTDTQYF
>-|TRBJ2-7|TRBD2|TRBV6-6
TGTGCCAGCAGTCCCGAACTAGCGGGAGCCTACGAGCAGTACTTC
CASSPELAGAYEQYF
>-|TRBJ1-1|-|TRBV25-1
TGTGCCAGCAGTTCCCTTTTAATGAACACTGAAGCTTTCTTT
CASSSLLMNTEAFF
>-|TRBJ1-3|TRBD1|TRBV5-4
TGTGCCAGCAGCCGGGACAGTCCCTCTGGAAACACCATATATTTT
CASSRDSPSGNTIYF
>-|TRBJ2-1|-|TRBV5-1
TGCGCCAGCAGCTTCCCGAGGACAGATTACAATGAGCAGTTCTTC
CASSFPRTDYNEQFF
>-|TRBJ2-1|TRBD2|TRBV14
TGTGCCAGCAGCCCCAGGACTAGCGGGAGATGGTTCTTC
CASSPRTSGRWFF
>-|TRBJ1-1|-|TRBV11-2
TGTGCCAGCAGCTTAGTCGGGGTATTCGAGGTCACTGAAGCTTTCTTT
CASSLVGVFEVTEAFF
>-|TRBJ2-1|-|TRBV6-1
TGTGCCAGCAGTGAGCGGCAAAGCTCCTACAATGAGCAGTTCTTC
CASSERQSSYNEQFF
>-|TRBJ2-7|TRBD2|TRBV30
TGTGCCTGGAGTCCCCTCTTCTGGACTAGCGTCTCCTACGAGCAGTACTTC
CAWSPLFWTSVSYEQYF
>-|TRBJ2-7|TRBD2|TRBV24-1
TGTGCCACCAGTGATCGGACTAGCGGGACCCTCGAGCAGTACTTC
CATSDRTSGTLEQYF
>-|TRBJ2-3|TRBD2|TRBV28
TGTGCCAGCAGTTTATTGCGACTAGCGGCAGATACGCAGTATTTT
CASSLLRLAADTQYF
>once|TRBJ1-5|-|TRBV12-3/TRBV12-4
TGTGCCAGCTCTACGCGGAGCAATCAGCCCCAGCATTTT
CASSTRSNQPQHF
>-|TRBJ2-7|-|TRBV5-4
TGTGCCAGCAGCTTCGGGGAGCACGAGCAGTACTTC
CASSFGEHEQYF
>-|TRBJ1-2|TRBD1|TRBV12-3/TRBV12-4
TGTGCCAGCAGTTCCGGGACAGATGGCGGCTACACCTTC
CASSSGTDGGYTF
>-|TRBJ2-3|TRBD1|TRBV27
TGTGCCAGCAGTGTACAGGGGCCAACAGATACGCAGTATTTT
CASSVQGPTDTQYF
>-|TRBJ1-1|-|TRBV6-5
TGTGCCAGCAGTTACACCGGGGGAGAAGCTTTCTTT
CASSYTGGEAFF
>-|TRBJ2-3|TRBD2|TRBV13
TGTGCCAGCAGCCCTCCGGGACTAGGGTACGATACGCAGTATTTT
CASSPPGLGYDTQYF
>-|TRBJ1-6|-|TRBV5-4
TGTGCCAGCAGCTCGGGGGGGAATTCACCCCTCCACTTT
CASSSGGNSPLHF
>-|TRBJ2-7|-|TRBV27
TGTGCCAGCAGTCCCCCCCTTTCCCTCGAGCAGTACTTC
CASSPPLSLEQYF
>-|TRBJ2-4|-|TRBV2
TGTGCCAGTGACTTCGATCGATCGCTAGCCAAAAACATTCAGTACTTC
CASDFDRSLAKNIQYF
>-|TRBJ1-1|TRBD1|TRBV5-6
TGTGCCAGCAGCTGGGGGACAGGGGTGGCTGAAGCTTTCTTT
CASSWGTGVAEAFF
>-|TRBJ2-3|TRBD2|TRBV10-3
TGTGCCATCAGTCCGAGACTAGCGGGAGGGTCCCCTGTACCAGATACGCAGTATTTT
CAISPRLAGGSPVPDTQYF
>-|TRBJ1-6|-|TRBV27
TGTGCCAGCAGTTGGAGTCGGAATTCACCCCTCCACTTT
CASSWSRNSPLHF
>-|TRBJ1-2|-|TRBV9
TGTGCCAGCAGCGTCTCTCCCGGGACCGGGGGCTATGGCTACACCTTC
CASSVSPGTGGYGYTF
>-|TRBJ2-1|-|TRBV10-2
TGCGCCAGCAGTGAGTTGGAGTTTCCCATGTTCTTC
CASSELEFPMFF
>-|TRBJ2-7|TRBD1|TRBV10-3
TGTGCCATCAGTGAATCGGGACAGTACTACGAGCAGTACTTC
CAISESGQYYEQYF
>few|TRBJ2-1|-|TRBV7-9
TGTGCCAGCAGCTTAGTGGCAGGGAATGAGCAGTTCTTC
CASSLVAGNEQFF
>-|TRBJ2-1|-|TRBV6-6
TGTGCCAGCAGTCCCGGGAACTTTGAGCAGTTCTTC
CASSPGNFEQFF
>-|TRBJ2-5|-|TRBV14
TGTGCCAGCAGCCAAGGGGTTAGAGGGGAGACCCAGTACTTC
CASSQGVRGETQYF
>-|TRBJ2-5|TRBD2|TRBV29-1
TGCAGCGCTGGACTAGCGGGAGGCCTGCAAGAGACCCAGTACTTC
CSAGLAGGLQETQYF
>-|TRBJ1-5|-|TRBV4-1
TGCGCCAGCAGCCAGATACCTCAGGGGCCCAGCAATCAGCCCCAGCATTTT
CASSQIPQGPSNQPQHF
>large|TRBJ2-7|-|TRBV27
TGTGCCAGCAGCACGACGAGCGGCAGCTCCTACGAGCAGTACTTC
CASSTTSGSSYEQYF
>-|TRBJ2-7|TRBD1|TRBV2
TGTGCCAGCAGGTTCTTGGGACAGGGGGGGGTGGACGAGCAGTACTTC
CASRFLGQGGVDEQYF
>once|TRBJ2-2|-|TRBV7-2
TGTGCCAGCAGCCCCCCGGGCACCGGGGAGCTGTTTTTT
CASSPPGTGELFF
>-|TRBJ1-4|-|TRBV2
TGTGCCAGCATACCGGGACTCTCTAATGAAAAACTGTTTTTT
CASIPGLSNEKLFF
>-|TRBJ2-5|-|TRBV11-2
TGTGCCAGCAGCTTCCGGGACTCTCAAGAGACCCAGTACTTC
CASSFRDSQETQYF
>-|TRBJ2-7|TRBD1|TRBV2
TGTGCCAACCGACAGGGATCGACCTACGAGCAGTACTTC
CANRQGSTYEQYF
>-|TRBJ1-5|-|TRBV5-6
TGTGCCAGCAGCTTGGGGGGGGGTTTCCAGCCCCAGCATTTT
CASSLGGGFQPQHF
>-|TRBJ2-7|TRBD2|TRBV2
TGTGCCAGCGCTACGGCGGGACTAGCTCCCTACGAGCAGTACTTC
CASATAGLAPYEQYF
>-|TRBJ1-1|-|TRBV19
TGTGCCAGTAGGGTACAGGGCATGAACACTGAAGCTTTCTTT
CASRVQGMNTEAFF
>-|TRBJ1-2|TRBD1|TRBV6-5
TGTGCCAGTCGAACAGGGGGCGGCTACACCTTC
CASRTGGGYTF
>-|TRBJ1-1|-|TRBV28
TGTGCCAGCAGTTTAGGGTGGGGGGGTATGAACACTGAAGCTTTCTTT
CASSLGWGGMNTEAFF
>-|TRBJ2-1|TRBD2|TRBV10-1
TGCGCCAGCAGTGAGTCGGGTTGGGGGGGTTCCTACAATGAGCAGTTCTTC
CASSESGWGGSYNEQFF
>-|TRBJ1-2|TRBD1|TRBV9
TGTGCCAGCAGCGTAGTCGCAGGGGGCTATGGCTACACCTTC
CASSVVAGGYGYTF